These 7 T cell receptor beta chains came from one sample sequenced in a study of blood T cell repertoires in COVID-19. The table came from immunoSEQ multiplex PCR; TCRdb's copy has only in-frame clones and leaves some out. The sample has a few hundred thousand clones, around 80% seen once; the top ten hold about 4%. Input material: PBMCs or T cells enriched from blood (not recorded which). Receptor source: a man aged 25 to 40 with acute COVID-19.

This clone was observed once. The chain employs TRBV24-1 and TRBJ1-1, with D possibly matching TRBD1 (5 bases). CDR1 is KGHDR, CDR2 SFDVKD, per germline. The germline V and J ends were trimmed by 8 bases and 4 bases, with 13 bases remaining between them. The CDR3 contains 13 residues. CDR3: CATMRQYSTEAFF. The DNA for the CDR3 is TGTGCCACCATGAGACAGTATTCCACTGAAGCTTTCTTT.

The chain joins TRBV12-3 or TRBV12-4 to TRBJ1-1; D perhaps matches TRBD1 (6 bases). The CDR3 totals 12 residues. V lost 3 bases to trimming and J lost 5 bases, with 7 bases between them. DNA for the CDR3: TGTGCCAGCAGTTTGCAGGGGACTGAAGCTTTCTTT. Protein product: CASSLQGTEAFF.

The chain joins TRBV6-5 to TRBJ1-2; TRBD1 might be the D (5 bases). The CDR3 spans 16 residues. Deletions cut 1 base from V and 5 bases from J, with 17 bases between. Germline lookup yields CDR1 MNHEY and CDR2 SVGAGI. CDR3 coding DNA: TGTGCCAGCAGTTACTTCGGGGGTGAAGATGGGTATGGCTACACCTTC. The encoded protein is CASSYFGGEDGYGYTF.

The V gene is TRBV7-8, the J gene TRBJ2-1; D gene uncertain. Trimming pared 4 bases from V and 5 bases from J, leaving 15 bases between. Germline V gives CDR1 SGHVS, CDR2 FQNEAQ. This CDR3 region has 15 residues. CDR3 residues: CASSSFVGPDNEQFF. In nucleotides, the CDR3 is TGTGCCAGCAGCTCTTTTGTTGGCCCCGACAATGAGCAGTTCTTC. The full variable domain, with the rest looked up from reference TRBV7-8 and TRBJ2-1, is GAGVSQSPRYKVAKRGQDVALRCDPISGHVSLFWYQQALGQGPEFLTYFQNEAQLDKSGLPSDRFFAERPEGSVSTLKIQRTQQEDSAVYLCASSSFVGPDNEQFFGPGTRLTVL.

This clone was seen just once. Other DNA sequences in the same sample also yield this CDR3. The chain joins TRBV19 to TRBJ1-1; no definite D call. Germline V gives CDR1 LNHDA, CDR2 SQIVND (reference sequence). The CDR3 covers 13 residues. Trimming took off 3 bases at V and 1 base at J, with 6 bases between the two ends. The CDR3 region is CASSIYPNTEAFF. CDR3 DNA sequence: TGTGCCAGTAGTATTTATCCGAACACTGAAGCTTTCTTT. Together with reference TRBV19 and TRBJ1-1, the CDR3 gives the full variable domain: DGGITQSPKYLFRKEGQNVTLSCEQNLNHDAMYWYRQDPGQGLRLIYYSQIVNDFQKGDIAEGYSVSREKKESFPLTVTSAQKNPTAFYLCASSIYPNTEAFFGQGTRLTVV.

V gene TRBV2 combines with J gene TRBJ1-1; 7 bases agree with TRBD1. The CDR3 length is 14 residues. Germline loops: CDR1 SNHLY, CDR2 FYNNEI. Losses at the gene ends were 6 bases for V and 3 bases for J; bases not matched to a gene: 7. CDR3 in DNA: TGTGCCAGCAGCCTACAGGGGCGGGACACTGAAGCTTTCTTT. Translated: CASSLQGRDTEAFF.

The chain recombines TRBV6-5 with TRBJ1-1; TRBD1 aligns across 7 bases. Germline CDR1 MNHEY, CDR2 SVGAGI. CDR3 length equals 14 residues. The ends lost 6 bases at V and 4 bases at J; junction bases unmatched: 8. In DNA, the CDR3 is TGTGCCAGCAGCCGCGACAGGGTGAGCACTGAAGCTTTCTTT. Encoded protein: CASSRDRVSTEAFF.